The subject of this entry is one T cell receptor (beta chain). Its matching antigen is unknown. The CDR3 sequence is 16 residues long. Deletions cut 4 bases from V and 4 bases from J, with 16 bases between. CDR1 is MNHNS and CDR2 is SASEGT in the germline V gene. These data originate in a study of T cell repertoires and HLA-DP antigens. Background on the study: In vitro CD4+ alloreactivity was against HeLa-presented HLA-DP. Pre-culture CD4+ samples used roughly 1,100 ng DNA versus about 220 ng for CD137+CD4+ sorts.

Study-level findings and limits: Against both alloantigens, CD137+ clonality was similar, 0.35 to 0.45.

Here immunoSEQ multiplex PCR was the method, and the copy in TCRdb shows in-frame clones only, minus some. The sample has about 73,000 clones, about 82% seen once. The receptor was derived from a man aged 60-69 years in good health and CMV-seronegative. Sequencing input: CD4+ T cells from PBMCs. The rearrangement links TRBV6-1 to TRBJ2-2; D may be TRBD1 (6 bases). The CDR3 is CASSGRTGMSTGELFF. CDR3 coding DNA: TGTGCCAGCAGTGGACGAACAGGGATGAGCACCGGGGAGCTGTTTTTT.